Below, 32 T cell receptor gamma chains from the same sample are listed, as sequenced in a study of Vδ1+ human thymocytes. Sequences come from RNA converted to cDNA by reverse transcription. CDR3 amplicons came from multiplex PCR with pooled V-gene forward and constant-region reverse primers. TCRdb re-called the multiplex PCR reads using CATT. The sample lists tens of thousands of gamma-chain clones; about 19% were seen once. The study, taken as a whole, reports: In the thymus, TRG and TRD repertoires looked highly polyclonal with Gaussian CDR3 lengths.

Their specific antigens are unknown. Material: Vdelta1+ gamma-delta thymocytes from the thymus. Described subset: FACS-sorted CD3+ TCRalphabeta- TCRVdelta1+ TCRVdelta2- thymocytes. These TCRs come from a girl less than two years old who had congenital heart surgery.

The V and J genes are TRGV9 and TRGJ1 or TRGJ2. Per the germline V gene, CDR1 is GITISATS and CDR2 is ISYDGTV (reference sequence). CDR3 size: 12 residues. Trimming cost V 4 bases and J 4 bases; bases outside gene matches: 4. The chain's CDR3 is CALWDSYYKKLF. In DNA form, the CDR3 reads TGTGCCTTGTGGGACTCCTATTATAAGAAACTCTTT.

The chain employs TRGV3 and TRGJ1 or TRGJ2. Germline CDR1 reads VTNTFY; CDR2 reads YDVSTARD (reference sequence). The CDR3 has 14 residues. V lost 3 bases and J lost 8; bases outside the gene matches: 13. CDR3 coding DNA: TGTGCCACCTGGGACCCCCCCAGTTTTCATAAGAAACTCTTT. This sequence encodes CATWDPPSFHKKLF.

A remark on this clone: The sample contains more than one DNA sequence encoding this CDR3. This chain joins TRGV9 and TRGJ1 or TRGJ2. V lost 4 bases and J lost 3; bases outside the gene matches: 9. Germline V gives CDR1 GITISATS, CDR2 ISYDGTV (reference sequence). This CDR3 has 14 amino acids. The CDR3 sequence: CALWEAGRYYKKLF. CDR3 nucleotide sequence: TGTGCCTTGTGGGAAGCCGGGCGTTATTATAAGAAACTCTTT.

This clone was recorded a few times. Other DNA sequences in the same sample also yield this CDR3. The rearrangement links TRGV4 to TRGJ1 or TRGJ2. Germline V gene sequence: CDR1 EGSTGY, CDR2 YDSYTSSV. Trimming cost V 5 bases and J 8 bases; bases outside gene matches: 9. The CDR3 totals 12 residues. CDR3 loop: CATWVLGHKKLF. DNA for the CDR3: TGTGCCACCTGGGTCCTGGGGCATAAGAAACTCTTT.

To note about this clone: This same CDR3 is encoded by further DNA sequences in the sample. This chain connects TRGV9 to TRGJ1 or TRGJ2. The CDR3 length is 13 residues. J was trimmed by 6 bases and V by 0 bases; bases with no gene match: 5. CDR1 GITISATS and CDR2 ISYDGTV come from the germline V gene (reference sequence). CDR3 nucleotide sequence: TGTGCCTTGTGGGAGGTGCCCGCTTATAAGAAACTCTTT. It specifies CALWEVPAYKKLF.

This clone was observed a few times. A much larger clone lies a single base off, so this may be a read error. Additional DNA sequences in this sample encode the identical CDR3. This chain uses TRGV9 with TRGJ1 or TRGJ2. Germline values: CDR1 GITISATS, CDR2 ISYDGTV (reference sequence). This CDR3 comprises 10 residues. The V and J ends lost 2 bases and 10 bases, in that order; junction bases with no gene match: 2. The CDR3 sequence: CALWEEKKLF. The CDR3 coding sequence is TGTGCCTTGTGGGAGGAGAAGAAACTCTTT.

This clone has a handful of counts. The rearrangement uses TRGV3 and TRGJP2. Germline V lookup: CDR1 VTNTFY, CDR2 YDVSTARD (reference sequence). The CDR3 is made up of 14 amino acids. Trimming at V came to 5 bases and at J to 0 bases, leaving 3 bases not matched to a gene. The CDR3 sequence is CATWAYSSDWIKTF. In DNA form, the CDR3 reads TGTGCCACCTGGGCATATAGTAGTGATTGGATCAAGACGTTT.

With regard to this clone: A clone one base away is much larger, so this may be a read error. This sample includes further DNA sequences coding for the same CDR3. The rearrangement joins TRGV3 to TRGJ1 or TRGJ2. This CDR3 region has 13 residues. Per germline, CDR1 VTNTFY and CDR2 YDVSTARD (reference sequence). V lost 3 bases and J lost 3; bases outside the gene matches: 5. The CDR3 DNA reads TGTGCCACCTGGGACCGCCTTTATTATAAGAAACTCTTT. Its protein product is CATWDRLYYKKLF.

This clone was counted only a few times. The rearrangement links TRGV2 to TRGJ1 or TRGJ2. The CDR3 consists of 13 residues. Germline CDR1 is EGSNGY and CDR2 is YDSYNSKV. The trim removed 2 bases at V and 9 bases at J, leaving 10 bases unmatched. DNA for the CDR3: TGTGCCACCTGGGACGTAGAATTGGGTAAGAAACTCTTT. Translating gives CATWDVELGKKLF.

This chain uses TRGV9 with TRGJP2. This CDR3 contains 17 residues. Germline lookup yields CDR1 GITISATS and CDR2 ISYDGTV (reference sequence). V shed 0 bases and J 3 bases; nucleotides not matched to a gene: 10. The CDR3 loop reads CALWEVPPSCSDWIKTF. The DNA of the CDR3 is TGTGCCTTGTGGGAGGTGCCCCCGTCCTGTAGTGATTGGATCAAGACGTTT.

This clone came up a few times. The J gene is TRGJ1 or TRGJ2, the V gene TRGV2. CDR3 length equals 15 residues. The trim removed 4 bases at V and 6 bases at J, leaving 15 bases unmatched. Germline values: CDR1 EGSNGY, CDR2 YDSYNSKV. The chain's CDR3 is CATWDSSLEGYKKLF. CDR3 DNA sequence: TGTGCCACCTGGGATAGCTCCCTAGAGGGTTATAAGAAACTCTTT.

This clone was observed a handful of times. A much larger clone differs by one base, so this may be a read error. This CDR3 is also generated by other DNA sequences in the sample. The rearrangement uses TRGV2 and TRGJ1 or TRGJ2. This CDR3 spans 14 amino acids. Looked up from germline, CDR1 is EGSNGY and CDR2 is YDSYNSKV. CDR3 amino acids: CATWDGRNNYKKLF. DNA of the CDR3: TGTGCCACCTGGGACGGGCGGAATAATTATAAGAAACTCTTT.

This chain connects TRGV9 to TRGJ1 or TRGJ2. V trimming: 0 bases; J trimming: 4 bases; junction bases outside the gene matches: 9. CDR1 is GITISATS, CDR2 ISYDGTV, per germline (reference sequence). There are 15 residues in the CDR3. CDR3 in amino acids: CALWEVERGYYKKLF. DNA for the CDR3: TGTGCCTTGTGGGAGGTGGAGAGGGGATATTATAAGAAACTCTTT.

Regarding this clone: Germline and junction disagree at one end, which may indicate a read error. The chain employs TRGV2 and TRGJ1 or TRGJ2. CDR1 and CDR2 (germline): EGSNGY, YDSYNSKV. This CDR3 is built from 13 residues. Here the CDR3 reads CATRDGLYYKKLF. CDR3 nucleotides: TGTGCCACCCGGGACGGACTTTATTATAAGAAACTCTTT.

V is TRGV3 and J is TRGJ1 or TRGJ2. Germline loops: CDR1 VTNTFY, CDR2 YDVSTARD (reference sequence). The CDR3 has 15 amino acids. The V segment lost 3 bases and the J segment 0 bases; nucleotides outside the gene matches: 8. The CDR3 nucleotides read TGTGCCACCTGGGACCGTCACCGGAATTATTATAAGAAACTCTTT. This sequence encodes CATWDRHRNYYKKLF.

This clone occurred a few times. Within the sample, other DNA sequences also encode this same CDR3. The chain has TRGV5 and TRGJ1 or TRGJ2. The V gene's germline CDR1 is VINAFY and CDR2 YDVSNSKD. V dropped 0 bases and J dropped 5; count of bases not matched to a gene: 7. CDR3 length: 14 amino acids. The CDR3 DNA reads TGTGCCACCTGGGACAGGCCTGGGGATTATAAGAAACTCTTT. Translating it yields CATWDRPGDYKKLF.

The V call is TRGV9, the J call TRGJP1. Germline CDR1 GITISATS, CDR2 ISYDGTV (reference sequence). The CDR3 runs to 14 residues. The V segment lost 3 bases and the J segment 5 bases; nucleotides outside the gene matches: 6. Written as DNA, the CDR3 is TGTGCCTTGTGGGAGATGCAGACTGGTTGGTTCAAGATATTT. The encoded protein is CALWEMQTGWFKIF.

V is TRGV4 and J is TRGJ1 or TRGJ2. V was pared by 2 bases and J by 0 bases, with 10 bases of the junction left unmatched. The CDR3 length is 16 residues. The germline V gene encodes CDR1 EGSTGY and CDR2 YDSYTSSV. CDR3 region: CATWDVLPSNYYKKLF. CDR3 DNA sequence: TGTGCCACCTGGGATGTTCTCCCCTCGAATTATTATAAGAAACTCTTT.

This clone was picked up a small number of times. The chain employs TRGV2 and TRGJ1 or TRGJ2. Germline-derived CDR1 and CDR2 are EGSNGY and YDSYNSKV. V lost 3 bases to trimming and J lost 2 bases; unmatched junction nucleotides: 7. CDR3 size: 14 residues. The CDR3 loop is CATWDRTYYYKKLF. The CDR3 DNA reads as TGTGCCACCTGGGACCGAACTTATTATTATAAGAAACTCTTT.

The rearrangement joins TRGV3 to TRGJ1 or TRGJ2. Germline values: CDR1 VTNTFY, CDR2 YDVSTARD (reference sequence). The ends lost 0 bases at V and 4 bases at J; junction bases unmatched: 15. CDR3 length: 17 amino acids. This CDR3 is CATWDRPHVQYYYKKLF. Written as DNA, the CDR3 is TGTGCCACCTGGGACAGGCCCCACGTTCAGTACTATTATAAGAAACTCTTT.

This clone was detected only a few times. Being one base from a much bigger clone, this may be a read error. The chain uses TRGV2 and TRGJ1 or TRGJ2. The V and J ends lost 3 bases and 8 bases, in that order; junction bases with no gene match: 4. There are 11 residues in the CDR3. CDR1 is EGSNGY, CDR2 YDSYNSKV, per germline. CDR3 in DNA: TGTGCCACCTGGGACAATAATAAGAAACTCTTT. Protein: CATWDNNKKLF.

V usage is TRGV2 and J usage is TRGJ1 or TRGJ2. CDR3 length: 13 residues. From germline, CDR1 is EGSNGY and CDR2 YDSYNSKV. V dropped 3 bases and J dropped 2; count of bases not matched to a gene: 4. CDR3: CATWDRDYYKKLF. CDR3 in DNA: TGTGCCACCTGGGACCGTGATTATTATAAGAAACTCTTT.

As for this clone: One end of the junction fails to match germline, which may point to a read error. This chain uses TRGV4 with TRGJ1 or TRGJ2. CDR1 and CDR2 from the germline V gene are EGSTGY and YDSYTSSV. The CDR3 has 14 amino acids. DNA of the CDR3: TGTACCACCTGGGATGGGGGGGATTATTATAAGAAACTCTTT. Translating it yields CTTWDGGDYYKKLF.

This chain connects TRGV3 to TRGJ1 or TRGJ2. The trim removed 0 bases at V and 12 bases at J, leaving 8 bases unmatched. The CDR3 runs to 12 residues. The V gene's germline CDR1 is VTNTFY and CDR2 YDVSTARD (reference sequence). The CDR3 nucleotides are TGTGCCACCTGGGACAGGCTTTCGGTGAAACTCTTT. The encoded protein is CATWDRLSVKLF.

A word on this clone: The germline gene is not matched at one end of the junction; a read error may be the cause. J is TRGJ1 or TRGJ2 and V is TRGV2. The CDR3 covers 12 residues. Germline values: CDR1 EGSNGY, CDR2 YDSYNSKV. This chain's CDR3 is CATWGKAHKKLF. The CDR3 coding sequence is TGTGCCACTTGGGGAAAAGCCCATAAGAAACTCTTT.

The chain employs TRGV3 and TRGJ1 or TRGJ2. The CDR3 extends over 12 amino acids. The V gene's germline CDR1 is VTNTFY and CDR2 YDVSTARD (reference sequence). With V trimmed by 0 bases and J by 10 bases, 6 bases remained unmatched. The CDR3 here is CATWDRQMKKLF. CDR3 in DNA: TGTGCCACCTGGGACAGGCAAATGAAGAAACTCTTT.

This clone came up a few times. One junction end does not reproduce the germline sequence, and a read error may be involved. V is TRGV8 and J is TRGJP2. Looked up from germline, CDR1 is VENAVY and CDR2 is YDSYNSRV. The length of the CDR3 is 11 residues. The CDR3: CATREDWIKTF. The DNA for the CDR3 is TGTGCCACCCGGGAGGATTGGATCAAGACGTTT.

The genes are TRGV2 and TRGJP2. The CDR3 has 15 amino acids. V gave up 2 bases and J gave up 5 bases; unmatched junction bases: 8. Per germline, CDR1 EGSNGY and CDR2 YDSYNSKV. CDR3 residues: CATWDVFRSDWIKTF. For the CDR3, the DNA is TGTGCCACCTGGGACGTCTTTAGGAGTGATTGGATCAAGACGTTT.

This chain uses TRGV9 with TRGJ1 or TRGJ2. Trimming removed 2 bases from V and 2 bases from J; junction bases left unmatched: 12. Germline CDR1 and CDR2: GITISATS and ISYDGTV (reference sequence). The CDR3 spans 16 residues. This CDR3 is CALWEAIHFYYYKKLF. The CDR3 nucleotides are TGTGCCTTGTGGGAGGCCATCCACTTTTATTATTATAAGAAACTCTTT.

This clone was seen a handful of times. The V and J genes are TRGV9 and TRGJ1 or TRGJ2. The CDR3 covers 11 residues. The V gene end was trimmed by 0 bases and the J gene end by 11 bases; junction bases not matched to a gene: 4. CDR1 is GITISATS, CDR2 ISYDGTV, per germline (reference sequence). The CDR3 loop is CALWEVDEKLF. The CDR3 bases are TGTGCCTTGTGGGAGGTGGACGAGAAACTCTTT.

This clone came up a few times. This specimen includes other DNA sequences encoding the same CDR3. The chain combines TRGV9 with TRGJ1 or TRGJ2. The CDR3 consists of 14 residues. Germline assignment: CDR1 GITISATS and CDR2 ISYDGTV (reference sequence). J lost 0 bases, V lost 2 bases, and 4 bases had no gene match. CDR3 amino acids: CALWEAVNYYKKLF. CDR3 sequence (DNA): TGTGCCTTGTGGGAGGCCGTGAATTATTATAAGAAACTCTTT.

In this sample, this clone is medium-sized. The chain couples TRGV2 to TRGJP2. The CDR3 contains 12 residues. Trimming took 6 bases from V and 4 from J; bases not matched to a gene: 2. Germline V gene data show CDR1 as EGSNGY and CDR2 as YDSYNSKV. The CDR3 region is CATWNSDWIKTF. The CDR3 nucleotides are TGTGCCACCTGGAATAGTGATTGGATCAAGACGTTT.